The 32 T cell receptor beta chains below come from one sample, sequenced in a study of T cell responses to AZD1222 COVID-19 vaccine (dated by TCRdb to the early 2020s). The sample's time point label, decoded: baseline before first vaccination. Libraries were constructed by the immunoSEQ multiplex PCR assay. TCRdb obtained this table from immuneACCESS and retained in-frame rearrangements with V and J assigned. These tables miss some clones; where compared with another copy, unresolved V genes account for less than half of the shortfall, and the remainder is unexplained. This sample is represented by approximately 150,000 clones; about nine tenths of them were singletons. The ten largest clones take up more than 1.1% of the sample. Here the sequenced sample was peripheral blood, taken on day 0 of AZD1222 vaccination. Receptors originate from an adult in good health.

The V gene is TRBV7-6, the J gene TRBJ2-7, with 13 bases that match TRBD2. V gave up 5 bases and J gave up 0 bases; unmatched junction bases: 1. Germline assignment: CDR1 SGHVS and CDR2 FNYEAQ. This CDR3 has 15 residues. CDR3 protein: CASSRTSGGSYEQYF. CDR3 DNA sequence: TGTGCCAGCAGCCGGACTAGCGGGGGCTCCTACGAGCAGTACTTC.

The chain joins TRBV2 to TRBJ2-1, with 10 positions matching TRBD2. The CDR3 is 14 amino acids. With 8 bases clipped from V and 6 bases from J, the junction kept 7 bases outside the gene matches. Per the germline V gene, CDR1 is SNHLY and CDR2 is FYNNEI. CDR3 in amino acids: CASCKTSGINEQFF. The DNA of the CDR3 is TGTGCCAGCTGCAAAACTAGCGGGATCAATGAGCAGTTCTTC.

The chain carries TRBV3-1 (or the pseudogene TRBV3-2) and TRBJ1-1; D not certain. The CDR3 totals 13 residues. The germline V gene has CDR1 LGHDT and CDR2 YNNKEL (reference sequence). V was trimmed by 0 bases and J by 6 bases, leaving 8 bases between them. Here the CDR3 reads CASSQDAAPEAFF. The DNA for the CDR3 is TGTGCCAGCAGCCAAGATGCGGCTCCTGAAGCTTTCTTT.

This chain links TRBV20-1 with TRBJ1-1, with D hard to call. Germline lookup yields CDR1 DFQATT and CDR2 SNEGSKA (reference sequence). Deletions cut 0 bases from V and 8 bases from J, with 7 bases between. The CDR3 contains 11 residues. The CDR3 nucleotides are TGCAGTGCTAGAGATAGGGAGGAAGCTTTCTTT. As protein: CSARDREEAFF.

The CDR3 loop reads CASSLGGTQNTEAFF. The CDR3 coding sequence is TGTGCCAGCAGCCTAGGGGGCACCCAGAACACTGAAGCTTTCTTT. V is TRBV27 and J is TRBJ1-1, with TRBD1 matching over 7 bases. Germline V gene data show CDR1 as MNHEY and CDR2 as SMNVEV (reference sequence). The CDR3 has 15 amino acids. The ends lost 6 bases at V and 1 base at J; junction bases unmatched: 8.

The chain carries TRBV3-1 (or the pseudogene TRBV3-2) and TRBJ1-2; D gene unclear. This CDR3 region has 14 residues. Germline-derived CDR1 and CDR2 are LGHDT and YNNKEL (reference sequence). The V gene lost 4 bases and the J gene lost 1 base, with 10 bases spanning the gap. CDR3 protein: CASSRNGGNYGYTF. The CDR3 DNA follows: TGTGCCAGCAGCCGCAATGGAGGTAACTATGGCTACACCTTC.

This chain connects TRBV24-1 to TRBJ1-5; D is unresolved. The CDR3 extends over 12 amino acids. CDR1 is KGHDR and CDR2 is SFDVKD in the germline V gene. The germline V and J ends were trimmed by 3 bases and 11 bases, with 10 bases remaining between them. Here the CDR3 reads CATSDTQMAQHF. In nucleotides, the CDR3 is TGTGCCACCAGTGATACCCAGATGGCCCAGCATTTT.

The V call is TRBV6-5, the J call TRBJ1-2; 9 bases align to TRBD1. There are 15 residues in the CDR3. Trimming removed 5 bases from V and 4 bases from J; junction bases left unmatched: 8. Germline CDR1 and CDR2: MNHEY and SVGAGI. As DNA, the CDR3 is TGTGCCAGCAGTCCTACAGGGGGCGAGGGCTATGGCTACACCTTC. Protein sequence: CASSPTGGEGYGYTF.

The chain employs TRBV3-1 (or the pseudogene TRBV3-2) and TRBJ1-2; 12 positions agree with TRBD1. V gave up 4 bases and J gave up 8 bases; unmatched junction bases: 5. This CDR3 is built from 14 residues. The germline V gene has CDR1 LGHDT and CDR2 YNNKEL (reference sequence). Here the CDR3 reads CASSLGQGASGYTF. The DNA for the CDR3 is TGTGCCAGCAGCCTGGGACAGGGGGCCTCAGGCTACACCTTC.

For this clone: At one end, the junction sequence differs from germline, possibly due to a read error. The V gene is TRBV12-5, the J gene TRBJ1-1; unclear D gene. In germline, CDR1 is LGHNT, CDR2 FRNRAP. This CDR3 is 15 amino acids long. DNA of the CDR3: TGTGCTAGTGGATTGGGGATGAGTTCTCCCAGGCGAGCTTTCTTT. Its protein product is CASGLGMSSPRRAFF.

This chain joins TRBV7-9 and TRBJ2-4; D unresolved. Trimming removed 6 bases from V and 1 base from J, with 7 bases in between. CDR3 length: 13 residues. CDR1 is SEHNR and CDR2 is FQNEAQ in the germline V gene (reference sequence). CDR3 nucleotides: TGTGCCAGCAGTCGGTGGGCCAAAAACATTCAGTACTTC. Its protein product is CASSRWAKNIQYF.

V gene TRBV30 combines with J gene TRBJ1-2; perhaps TRBD1 as D (6 bases). The V end was cut by 8 bases, the J end by 10 bases, with 20 bases between. CDR3 length: 12 residues. CDR1 is GTSNPN, CDR2 SVGIG, per germline (reference sequence). The CDR3 DNA reads as TGTGCCCGTCGGGACACCATGATCGTCTACACCTTC. Encoded protein: CARRDTMIVYTF.

The chain has TRBV29-1 and TRBJ2-3; D ambiguous. The CDR3 consists of 12 residues. Deletions cut 1 base from V and 0 bases from J, with 2 bases between. Looked up from germline, CDR1 is SQVTM and CDR2 is ANQGSEA. CDR3 protein: CSVEASTDTQYF. The CDR3 DNA follows: TGCAGCGTTGAAGCTAGCACAGATACGCAGTATTTT.

The CDR3 sequence: CASSLRSAAGETQYF. Here the CDR3 DNA reads TGCGCCAGCAGCTTGAGGAGTGCGGCGGGGGAGACCCAGTACTTC. The V gene is TRBV5-1, the J gene TRBJ2-5, with D perhaps TRBD2 (6 bases). The CDR3 covers 15 residues. Germline assignment: CDR1 SGHRS and CDR2 YFSETQ. Between the trimmed V and J ends, which lost 1 base and 5 bases, there was a span of 15 bases.

The chain couples TRBV6-2 or TRBV6-3 to TRBJ1-2, with 7 bases matching TRBD1. The germline V gene encodes CDR1 MNHEY and CDR2 SVGEGT. J lost 7 bases, V lost 6 bases, and 5 bases had no gene match. The CDR3 sequence is 12 residues long. CDR3 nucleotides: TGTGCCAGCAGCCAGGGGGGGTCTGGCTACACCTTC. Translated, it gives CASSQGGSGYTF.

The chain has TRBV30 and TRBJ2-1, with a possible D match to TRBD2 (5 bases). The V end was cut by 5 bases, the J end by 3 bases, with 17 bases between. Germline loops: CDR1 GTSNPN, CDR2 SVGIG (reference sequence). This CDR3 has 15 residues. The CDR3 DNA reads TGTGCCTGGTCGCCCGGACTCGAGAGCTACAATGAGCAGTTCTTC. It yields the protein CAWSPGLESYNEQFF.

The table lists this clone with a count of one. This chain links TRBV7-9 with TRBJ1-2; D might be TRBD1 (6 bases). Trimming took 10 bases from V and 8 from J, leaving 17 bases between them. The germline gives CDR1 SEHNR, CDR2 FQNEAQ (reference sequence). CDR3 size: 12 residues. CDR3 coding DNA: TGTGCCAACAAACGGGGGGCAGAGGGCTACACCTTC. It is translated as CANKRGAEGYTF.

This clone appeared a few times. This chain links TRBV29-1 with TRBJ2-7, with 7 bases identical to TRBD2. With 4 bases clipped from V and 1 base from J, the junction kept 1 base outside the gene matches. In germline, CDR1 is SQVTM, CDR2 ANQGSEA. There are 12 residues in the CDR3. CDR3 sequence reads: CSVGGGSYEQYF. Here the CDR3 DNA reads TGCAGCGTTGGGGGGGGTTCCTACGAGCAGTACTTC.

This chain uses TRBV7-9 with TRBJ1-2; D is uncertain. Germline loops: CDR1 SEHNR, CDR2 FQNEAQ (reference sequence). CDR3 length: 15 amino acids. Trimming removed 2 bases at V and 4 bases at J, with 14 bases between. CDR3 residues: CASSLTGTVIYGYTF. In DNA form, the CDR3 reads TGTGCCAGCAGCTTAACGGGAACAGTAATCTATGGCTACACCTTC.

The chain combines TRBV2 with TRBJ1-5; D gene ambiguous. V was shortened by 3 bases and J by 0 bases, with 3 bases between the two germline ends. Germline V gene lookup returns CDR1 SNHLY and CDR2 FYNNEI. This CDR3 contains 13 residues. The CDR3 region is CASSEYSNQPQHF. The CDR3 DNA reads as TGTGCCAGCAGTGAGTATAGCAATCAGCCCCAGCATTTT.

The chain combines TRBV5-1 with TRBJ2-1; perhaps TRBD1 as D (5 bases). Trimming shortened V by 0 bases and J by 8 bases, and 12 bases separated the two germline ends. Germline V CDR1 and CDR2: SGHRS, YFSETQ. The CDR3 is 14 amino acids. The chain's CDR3 is CASSLGQGYDEQFF. The CDR3 nucleotides are TGCGCCAGCAGCTTGGGGCAGGGATACGATGAGCAGTTCTTC.

V usage is TRBV6-5 and J usage is TRBJ1-1, with 9 nucleotides matching TRBD1. Germline assignment: CDR1 MNHEY and CDR2 SVGAGI. This CDR3 has 15 amino acids. The V gene end was trimmed by 6 bases and the J gene end by 0 bases; junction bases not matched to a gene: 5. The CDR3 DNA sequence: TGTGCCAGCAGCTGGACAGGGGCGATGAACACTGAAGCTTTCTTT. It encodes CASSWTGAMNTEAFF.

This chain uses TRBV29-1 with TRBJ1-2; no definite D call. The germline CDR1 and CDR2 sequences are SQVTM and ANQGSEA. Trimming shortened V by 3 bases and J by 4 bases, and 15 bases separated the two germline ends. This CDR3 has 14 residues. The CDR3 DNA follows: TGCAGCGTTGATGAACGCGTTTTCGGCTATGGCTACACCTTC. It specifies CSVDERVFGYGYTF.

This chain connects TRBV21-1 to TRBJ2-2; TRBD2, the table's D call, lacks a check against the DNA. TRBV21-1 is annotated as a pseudogene. The CDR3 extends over 19 amino acids. CDR3 DNA: TGTGCCAGCAGCCAAAAAGGGCGGGAGGGCCTGATGGGCACCGGGGAGCTGTTTTTT. Protein: CASSQKGREGLMGTGELFF.

The genes are TRBV6-2 or TRBV6-3 and TRBJ2-7; 10 bases align to TRBD1. Germline CDR1 and CDR2: MNHEY and SVGEGT. The V gene end was trimmed by 6 bases and the J gene end by 3 bases; junction bases not matched to a gene: 2. The CDR3 totals 13 residues. CDR3 DNA sequence: TGTGCCAGCAGCTGGACAGGGGGCTACGAGCAGTACTTC. Encoded protein: CASSWTGGYEQYF.

The rearrangement links TRBV6-5 to TRBJ2-1, with 7 positions matching TRBD1. Germline V lookup: CDR1 MNHEY, CDR2 SVGAGI. The CDR3 consists of 14 residues. V was pared by 6 bases and J by 5 bases, with 7 bases of the junction left unmatched. The CDR3 DNA reads as TGTGCCAGCAGCCGACAGGGTTCTCACAATGAGCAGTTCTTC. Amino acids: CASSRQGSHNEQFF.

This chain joins TRBV28 and TRBJ2-7, with TRBD2 matching 12 bases. The V gene end was trimmed by 5 bases and the J gene end by 4 bases; junction bases not matched to a gene: 9. Germline CDR1 reads MDHEN; CDR2 reads SYDVKM. The length of the CDR3 is 16 residues. For the CDR3, the DNA is TGTGCCAGCAGTCCATGGACTAGCGGGATCGGGTACGAGCAGTACTTC. Translating it yields CASSPWTSGIGYEQYF.

This clone has more than one count but fewer than ten. V and J are TRBV4-3 and TRBJ1-2; the D gene is possibly TRBD1 (5 bases). The CDR3 length is 15 residues. CDR1 and CDR2 from the germline V gene are LGHNA and YSLEER. Deletions cut 1 base from V and 5 bases from J, with 14 bases between. The CDR3, as DNA: TGCGCCAGCAGCCAAGCTGACTCGGGGCGGTATGGCTACACCTTC. This gives the protein CASSQADSGRYGYTF.

The V gene is TRBV27, the J gene TRBJ1-5; D uncertain. The germline CDR1 and CDR2 sequences are MNHEY and SMNVEV (reference sequence). CDR3 length: 14 amino acids. The germline V and J ends were trimmed by 5 bases and 0 bases, with 8 bases remaining between them. CDR3 sequence (DNA): TGTGCCAGCAGTCCCCTATATAGCAATCAGCCCCAGCATTTT. Its translation is CASSPLYSNQPQHF.

The count of this clone is one. The V call is TRBV23-1, the J call TRBJ1-2, with 8 bases lining up with TRBD1. TRBV23-1 is an open reading frame whose function is uncertain. This CDR3 has 16 residues. V dropped 0 bases and J dropped 4; count of bases not matched to a gene: 7. This CDR3 reads CASSQSAGGNGYGYTF. Written as DNA, the CDR3 is TGCGCCAGCAGTCAATCCGCAGGGGGCAATGGCTATGGCTACACCTTC.

This chain links TRBV14 with TRBJ2-3, with D perhaps assigned TRBD1 or TRBD2 (6 bases each). V lost 0 bases, J lost 6 bases, and 16 bases lay in between. Germline CDR1 and CDR2: SGHDN and FVKESK. The length of the CDR3 is 16 residues. The CDR3 sequence: CASSQDPSRGRDTQYF. Written as DNA, the CDR3 is TGTGCCAGCAGCCAAGACCCGTCTAGGGGGAGGGATACGCAGTATTTT.

The V gene is TRBV9, the J gene TRBJ2-5; TRBD2 matches 11 bases. From germline, CDR1 is SGDLS and CDR2 YYNGEE. The trim removed 2 bases at V and 5 bases at J, leaving 14 bases unmatched. This CDR3 is built from 18 residues. CDR3 sequence: CASSVPAGSGRAVETQYF. In DNA, the CDR3 is TGTGCCAGCAGCGTTCCGGCGGGTAGCGGGAGGGCCGTCGAGACCCAGTACTTC.